This T cell receptor beta chain was found in a study of CD8+ T cells in alopecia areata. Study in general: Oral tofacitinib (5 to 10 mg twice daily) was administered to treated patients. A 6-month off-drug phase came after tofacitinib, which had lasted 6 to 18 months.

Isolated RNA was reverse transcribed into cDNA used as the sequencing template. Assay: immunoSEQ multiplex PCR; the TCRdb copy retains only in-frame clones and omits some. The repertoire consists of about 250,000 clones, with about two thirds occurring once and the leading ten covering more than 0.95%. Trimming cost V 6 bases and J 2 bases; bases outside gene matches: 0. Germline CDR1 reads GTSNPN; CDR2 reads SVGIG (reference sequence). The CDR3 contains 11 residues. Peripheral blood and lesional scalp punch biopsies were taken from alopecia areata patients. A remark on this clone: Its antigen is still unknown.

Broader study findings: Tissue-resident alphabeta T cells belonging to normal skin likewise get sequenced within scalp specimens.

The specimen comprised CD4+ T cells sorted from blood, sampled at week 0. The chain combines TRBV30 with TRBJ1-2; the match to TRBD1 covers 7 bases. The source of this sequence is a human donor with alopecia areata. DNA for the CDR3: TGTGCCTGCAGGGGGAACTATGGCTACACCTTC. This translates into CACRGNYGYTF.